Reported below is one T cell receptor beta chain. As yet, its antigen is unknown. Vbeta (60) and Jbeta (13) primers were used in the PCR. Sequencing was performed with immunoSEQ multiplex PCR; in TCRdb, only in-frame clones are kept and a portion is missing. The table has about 160,000 clones, 65% to 80% seen once; the top ten hold about 2%. This CDR3 is 15 amino acids long. V lost 6 bases to trimming and J lost 1 base, with 15 bases between them. Per germline, CDR1 LNHNV and CDR2 YYDKDF (reference sequence). These data come from a study of cytomegalovirus exposure and HLA in healthy donors. Study-level information: HLA-typed donors were the source of approximately 86 million unique TCRs held in an early data release.

Points from the study as a whole: Whilst most TCR sequences proved rare, a subset of public TCRs occurred across many donors. A later analysis showed HLA-associated TCR beta chains outstripping equally common others in clonal expansion.

This rearrangement joins TRBV15 to TRBJ1-1; TRBD1 is a possible D gene (5 bases). Sequencing input: PBMCs. This TCR was recovered from a female donor in good health and CMV-seronegative. CDR3 sequence (DNA): TGTGCCACCAGAAAGGGGCGGGACCAGAACACTGAAGCTTTCTTT. Amino acids: CATRKGRDQNTEAFF.